These T cell receptor beta chains were read from a single sample in a study of cytomegalovirus exposure and HLA in healthy donors. Assay used: immunoSEQ multiplex PCR; TCRdb lists only in-frame clones, some missing. This table holds about 110,000 clones, around 70% found once. The specimen sequenced was PBMCs. These receptors all come from a man aged 25-45 years in good health and CMV-seropositive. Both conserved end residues are part of each CDR3. A D gene is named only where the DNA matches it firmly. Not all rows give a size; the values are once, few, many and, for expanded clones, a class.

>TRBJ2-7|.|TRBV2|once
TGTGCCAGCAGTGGGACAGCATCCTACGAGCAGTACTTC
CASSGTASYEQYF
>TRBJ2-5|.|TRBV2|.
TGTGCCAGCAGGGCGGACAGTATCCAAGAGACCCAGTACTTC
CASRADSIQETQYF
>TRBJ2-1|.|TRBV4-2|.
TGTGCCAGCAGCCAAGCCGTGGTTGCAACAACATCTTACAATGAGCAGTTCTTC
CASSQAVVATTSYNEQFF
>TRBJ1-2|.|TRBV4-1|.
TGCGCCAGCCCCCCGGTGGCTAGATTGTCCCGTAACTATGGCTACACCTTC
CASPPVARLSRNYGYTF
>TRBJ1-2|TRBD1|TRBV6-1|.
TGTGCCAGCAGGGAAGGGACAGGGATCTACTATGGCTACCCCTTC
CASREGTGIYYGYPF
>TRBJ2-1|TRBD1|TRBV6-4|.
TGTGCCAGCAGCCCGGGACAGGGAGGCAACTACAATGAGCAGTTCTTC
CASSPGQGGNYNEQFF
>TRBJ1-4|TRBD1|TRBV6-5|.
TGTGCCAGCAGTGATGGACAGGGAGACCGACTGTTTTTT
CASSDGQGDRLFF
>TRBJ1-4|.|TRBV5-4|few
TGTGCCAGCAGCTCCAGACAGGCGAACGGAGAAAAACTGTTTTTT
CASSSRQANGEKLFF
>TRBJ2-7|TRBD1|TRBV19|.
TGTGCCAGTAGTACGGGACAGGGTTGGCGGGCCTTC
CASSTGQGWRAF
>TRBJ2-2|.|TRBV2|.
TGTGCCAGCAGGGACACCGCGAGTACCGGGGAGCTGTTTTTT
CASRDTASTGELFF
>TRBJ2-6|.|TRBV27|.
TGTGCCAGCAGTTCCTCCCCTGGGGCCAACGTCCTGACTTTC
CASSSSPGANVLTF
>TRBJ2-3|.|TRBV27|.
TGTGCCAGCAGCCAGACAGCTGATACGCAGTATTTT
CASSQTADTQYF
>TRBJ1-6|.|TRBV11-2|.
TGTGCCAGCAGCTTAGAAAGAGTGAATTCACCCCTCCACTTT
CASSLERVNSPLHF
>TRBJ1-1|TRBD1|TRBV28|.
TGTGCCAGCAGACAGGGGGACACTGAAGCTTTCTTT
CASRQGDTEAFF
>TRBJ2-1|TRBD1|TRBV4-1|few
TGCGCCAGCAGCCAAGATCAGGGGGAAACCTACAATGAGCAGTTCTTC
CASSQDQGETYNEQFF
>TRBJ2-3|TRBD2|TRBV19|.
TGTGCCAGCTCCGAGAGCGGGGGGCCCGCAGATACGCAGTATTTT
CASSESGGPADTQYF
>TRBJ1-5|.|TRBV15|.
TGTGCCACCAGCAGAGATTTCCTGGGGGCAGGCGGGCAGCCCCAGCATTTT
CATSRDFLGAGGQPQHF
>TRBJ1-1|.|TRBV29-1|.
TGCAGCTCAAACAGGGTTTTCGCTGAAGCTTTCTTT
CSSNRVFAEAFF
>TRBJ1-2|TRBD1|TRBV5-5|.
TGTGCCAGCAGCTTGAGGGGACAGGGCTGGGCGGGAGGCTACACCTTC
CASSLRGQGWAGGYTF
>TRBJ2-7|TRBD2|TRBV4-1|.
TGCGCCAGCAGCTCAACCCCGGGGGGGCCCAACGAGCAGTACTTC
CASSSTPGGPNEQYF
>TRBJ1-2|TRBD1|TRBV28|.
TGTGCCAGCAGTGGAGGACAGGGGGGGGTACAAGGCTACACCTTC
CASSGGQGGVQGYTF
>TRBJ2-2|.|TRBV5-1|.
TGCGCCAGCAGCTCGTACAGAAGCACCGGGGAGCTGTTTTTT
CASSSYRSTGELFF
>TRBJ1-3|.|TRBV19|.
TGTGCCAGTAGTCCCGTCGGCTCTGGAAACACCATATATTTT
CASSPVGSGNTIYF
>TRBJ2-3|.|TRBV30|.
TGTGCCTGGACCCTACAGGGCGCAGATACGCAGTATTTT
CAWTLQGADTQYF
>TRBJ1-2|.|TRBV6-1|once
TGTGCCAGCAGCGCACAGGGTAACTATGGCTACCCCTTC
CASSAQGNYGYPF
>TRBJ1-3|.|TRBV28|.
TGTGCCAGCAGTTTATTTTTCGGGGCAGGGGTCGGAAACACCATATATTTT
CASSLFFGAGVGNTIYF
>TRBJ1-2|.|TRBV2|.
TGTGCCAGCAGTGATCAGCAGCCGGGGTATGGCTACACCTTC
CASSDQQPGYGYTF
>TRBJ1-4|.|TRBV7-9|.
TGTGCCGGGACTAAACATGCAACTAATGAAAAACTGTTTTTT
CAGTKHATNEKLFF
>TRBJ1-1|.|TRBV11-2|.
TGTGCCAGCAGCTCTAACAGGGAGAGCACTGAAGCTTTCTTT
CASSSNRESTEAFF
>TRBJ2-1|.|TRBV12-5|.
TGTGCTAGTGGTTTGAGGGGGAGGGAACTCTACAATGAGCAGTTCTTC
CASGLRGRELYNEQFF
>TRBJ2-5|TRBD1|TRBV5-1|.
TGCGCCAGCAGCGCTCAGGGGGCGCCGCAAGAGACCCAGTACTTC
CASSAQGAPQETQYF
>TRBJ2-1|.|TRBV2|.
TGTGCCAGCAGTGGAGCCACCTACAATGAGCAGTTCTTC
CASSGATYNEQFF
>TRBJ1-1|TRBD1|TRBV6-5|.
TGTGCCAGCAGTTGGACAGGGGGCAAGACTGAAGCTTTCTTT
CASSWTGGKTEAFF
>TRBJ2-7|TRBD1|TRBV5-1|.
TGCGCCAGCAGCCTGGGACAGGGGGTTTACGAGCAGTACTTC
CASSLGQGVYEQYF
>TRBJ1-3|.|TRBV10-3|.
TGTGCCATCACGGGGTCTGGAAACACCATATATTTT
CAITGSGNTIYF
>TRBJ1-3|.|TRBV28|.
TGTGCCAGCAGTCCTTTACACTCTGGAAACACCATATATTTT
CASSPLHSGNTIYF
>TRBJ2-5|.|TRBV2|.
TGTGCCAGCAGTGAATGGGCGTACCAAGAGACCCAGTACTTC
CASSEWAYQETQYF
>TRBJ1-5|.|TRBV19|.
TGTGCCAGTAGTATTCGAGGTGGTAAAAGTCAGCCCCAGCATTTT
CASSIRGGKSQPQHF
>TRBJ2-3|TRBD2|TRBV7-2|few
TGTGCCAGCAGCTTAGGCCTGGGGAGCGGGGGTGTCCTAAGAGATACGCAGTATTTT
CASSLGLGSGGVLRDTQYF
>TRBJ2-1|TRBD1|TRBV7-3|.
TGTGCCAGCAGCGTTAACCCGGGACAGGGTTACAATGAGCAGTTCTTC
CASSVNPGQGYNEQFF
>TRBJ1-2|TRBD1|TRBV5-4|few
TGTGCCAGCAGCTTGTCACAGGGGGCGGACTATGGCTACACCTTC
CASSLSQGADYGYTF
>TRBJ2-7|.|TRBV19|few
TGTGCCAGTACTAACGACCCATCAGGGCATTCCTACGAGCAGTACTTC
CASTNDPSGHSYEQYF
>TRBJ2-7|.|TRBV28|.
TGTGCCAGCAGCCTTGGGGCAGGGTCCCACGAGCAGTACTTC
CASSLGAGSHEQYF
>TRBJ2-3|TRBD2|TRBV7-9|few
TGTGCCAGCAGCTTGGCTACTAGCGGGGTCAGTACGGATACGCAGTATTTT
CASSLATSGVSTDTQYF
>TRBJ2-7|TRBD1|TRBV15|once
TGTGCCACCAGCAGGGAACAGGGGGCCCACGAGCAGTACTTC
CATSREQGAHEQYF
>TRBJ1-2|.|TRBV7-9|.
TGTGCCAGCAGCCACTCTTCGGGCAGGGTAGATGGCTACACCTTC
CASSHSSGRVDGYTF
>TRBJ1-1|.|TRBV7-9|.
TGTGCCAGCAGCTTATTCAAGACCCCAGGGAACACTGAAGCTTTCTTT
CASSLFKTPGNTEAFF
>TRBJ1-2|.|TRBV7-2|.
TGTGCCAGCAGCACGGGATTGGGATACTATGGCTACACCTTC
CASSTGLGYYGYTF
>TRBJ2-5|.|TRBV5-4|.
TGTGCCAGCAGCTTGGACGGGGGGCAGGGCGAGACCCAGTACTTC
CASSLDGGQGETQYF
>TRBJ2-7|.|TRBV19|.
TGTGCCAGTAGCCCCCGCGGCTCCTACGAGCAGTACTTC
CASSPRGSYEQYF
>TRBJ1-1|TRBD1|TRBV5-1|.
TGCGCCAGCAGCTTGGGGACAGGGTCGGGCACTGAAGCTTTCTTT
CASSLGTGSGTEAFF
>TRBJ2-5|.|TRBV7-9|.
TGTGCCAGCAGCCAATCGCACGCCCGGGAGACCCAGTACTTC
CASSQSHARETQYF